This T cell receptor (beta chain) was recovered during a study of T cells after yellow fever vaccination (dated by TCRdb to between 2018 and 2020). Concerning the study at large: Libraries from fractions with low cell numbers were prepared with the SMART-Seq v4 Ultra Low Input RNA kit. To follow T-cell clones before and after primary and booster YFV17D yellow fever vaccination, bulk TCR alpha and beta repertoires were sequenced over time. Bulk PBMC replicates and cell subsets were isolated from blood drawn at multiple timepoints before and after both primary and secondary immunization. Two healthy male donors, one aged 18 to 30 and one aged 30 to 40 years, were included in the cohort.

In regard to this clonotype: It lacks a known antigen. Per-base qualities were not stored, and no clone one base away is much larger.

The label giving this sample's treatment or condition can be read as: live attenuated yellow fever vaccine strain. Two biological replicates of bulk PBMCs were collected at each blood-draw timepoint. PBMCs were isolated from peripheral blood using a standard Ficoll-Paque protocol. TriZol was used to extract RNA from bulk PBMCs, CD4 and CD8 fractions, and dextramer-positive and dextramer-negative fractions. Reads for this sample came from an Illumina NovaSeq 6000. TCR cDNA was synthesized by 5'RACE template switching, which introduced a universal primer site and unique molecular identifiers. Priming of cDNA synthesis was performed from both the TCR alpha and TCR beta constant segments. Two PCR steps were used to amplify libraries, with sample barcodes and sequencing adapters being added in the second step. Sequencing of libraries was performed on Illumina HiSeq 2500 (2x100 bp) or NovaSeq (2x150 bp). Per the original workflow: Reads were demultiplexed and collapsed into UMI consensus sequences with MIGEC, and V(D)J alignment was performed with MiXCR. Using edgeR on replicate PBMC samples, clonotypes were called vaccine-responding if FDR was below 0.01 and the log2 fold change was above 5 up to day 15. CD4 or CD8 identity was assigned to each bulk clonotype according to whether the clonotype was present at higher abundance in the sequenced CD4 repertoire or the sequenced CD8 repertoire. Clones were called with MiXCR by TCRdb after fastp trimmed the public reads at Q25, and only in-frame beta chains were retained. Identical CDR3 proteins give one entry, which carries the most common genes and DNA. The V and J calls follow TCRdb's processing rather than the paper's. Across this sample there are some 320,000 distinct CDR3 sequences, with approximately 4% seen only once. The ten top clones hold roughly 24% of the sample.

Broader findings and caveats from the paper: Compared with the primary T-cell response, the secondary T-cell response was faster but weaker, reaching its peak on day 5 rather than on day 15. Because the study included only a couple of donors, the extent to which the findings can be generalized is limited. After the booster, most of the clones that had expanded following primary vaccination were detected again (around 95% of CD4 and roughly 90% of CD8), which suggests that memory was broadly maintained. A small fraction of clonotypes appeared in both the CD4 and CD8 compartments, likely as a result of convergent recombination. Because abundant contaminating clonotypes from the bulk population could be contained in FACS-sorted repertoires, computational filtering was required.

Sequencing was performed on PBMCs, taken 5 days after the yellow fever booster vaccination. The TCR was taken from a man aged 18 to 29 who received the YFV17D yellow fever vaccine.

The DNA sequence is as follows: TGCGCCAGCAGCCAAGATGCGGGGGCCAATCAGCCCCAGCATTTT. This gives the protein CASSQDAGANQPQHF. The chain employs TRBV4-1 and TRBJ1-5, and perhaps TRBD1 as D gene, on 6 matching bases. Via the germline V gene, CDR1 is MGHRA and CDR2 YSYEKL. Measured from the cysteine to the phenylalanine, the CDR3 is 15 residues long. CDR3 DNA is the only sequence kept; it has 45 bases, read in frame from the first base. Between the V and J ends, shortened by 0 bases and 3 bases respectively, the junction contains 9 bases.